The sequence of this T cell receptor (beta chain) was determined in a study of metastatic and nonmetastatic thyroid tumors (dated by TCRdb to 2018 to 2020). About the study as a whole: For patients with malignant and with benign thyroid disease, the researchers compared repertoires between peripheral blood samples and tumor or nodule tissue samples. The investigation overall reported the following: In both blood and tumor samples, TCR beta diversity was reported to be significantly higher in malignant tumors than in benign nodules.

Before undergoing thyroid surgery, none of the patients had been given any kind of treatment. Patient clinical samples collected from about 2011 to 2018 were retrospectively analysed using T-cell receptor beta sequencing. Its CDR3 holds 10 amino acids, cysteine through phenylalanine. Kept here is only the CDR3 DNA, which spans 30 bases and is read in frame from base 1. CDR1 and CDR2 were assigned from the germline V gene as SNHLY and FYNNEI. This clone was seen more than once but under ten times. Its binding antigen is unknown. A read error is possible here, since a much larger clone lies one base away. Receptors were amplified or captured by PCR. The sequencing machine was an Illumina HiSeq 4000. High-throughput sequencing was used to profile the TCR beta-chain CDR3 region of each patient. The original pipeline was this. A classifier to discriminate distant-metastatic papillary thyroid cancer patients was built from CDR3 differences across clinicopathological groups. The Shannon index was used to measure repertoire diversity, and the Morisita-Horn index was used to measure how similar tumor and blood repertoires were. TCRdb reprocessed the public reads (quality trimming at Q25 with fastp, clone calling with MiXCR) and kept in-frame beta chains. The V and J calls were determined by TCRdb, not by the authors. This sample gives about 85,000 clones in total; 8% to 9.5% of them show up just once. The top ten clonotypes cover roughly 10% of the sample.

Sequenced input: blood. This receptor chain uses TRBV2 and TRBJ2-5, with a tentative D gene TRBD2 over 7 matching bases. The receptor comes from a female donor with papillary thyroid cancer or a benign thyroid nodule (not recorded which). Some clones in this sample may be carry-over from other donors' samples. The DNA is as follows: TGTGACACCCGGGGGGCCTGGGGGTTCTTC. Its protein is CDTRGAWGFF.